This entry describes one T cell receptor beta chain. Antigen: not known. The DNA ends 3 residues before the CDR3 does, and the rest of the CDR3 is filled in from the germline J gene. Profiling relied on immunoSEQ multiplex PCR, and the TCRdb table lists in-frame clones only, not all of them. Recorded for this sample: some 46,000 clones. The data belong to a study of T cells in women clearing cervical HPV infection. Study-wide background: Controls were women whose single incident HPV16 infection cleared within 12 months without precancer or cancer. General observations from the study: It is unknown whether associations predate infection; no effector/memory or HPV-specific sorting. A classifier using richness and V gene abundances reached an AUC of roughly 0.8.

Trimming took off 3 bases at V and 6 bases at J, with 9 bases between the two ends. This CDR3 region has 14 residues. CDR1 and CDR2 from the germline V gene are LNHNV and YYDKDF (reference sequence). MY09/MY11 PCR detected cervical HPV DNA; dot-blot assigned genotypes. This clonotype was obtained from a woman between 18 and 70 years old with a cervical HPV16 infection that either progressed to CIN3+ or cleared (not recorded which). Sample: blood buffy coat. V and J are TRBV15 and TRBJ1-6; possible D gene TRBD1, 6 bases. CDR3 region: CATSRDSLNSPLHF. The part of the CDR3 DNA that was read is TGTGCCACCAGCAGGGACAGCCTTAATTCACCC.